This T cell receptor (beta chain) was profiled in a study of Ad26.COV2.S vaccination and SARS-CoV-2 variants. Treatment reported: some 20 received Ad26.COV2.S at low or high dose, single or two shots; five or six received placebo; per-sample allocation not given. The study sampled participants on day 63 after the first vaccine or placebo injection. This CDR3 spans 15 amino acids. V lost 4 bases and J lost 2, with 17 bases in between. CDR1 and CDR2 from the germline V gene are SQVTM and ANQGSEA. Here immunoSEQ multiplex PCR was the method, and the copy in TCRdb shows in-frame clones only, minus some. The data contain under 400,000 clones, roughly 87% of them singletons.

Specimen: peripheral blood, collected in a trial of Ad26.COV2.S vaccine versus placebo. The sequence came from a person aged 18-65 years who received the Ad26.COV2.S COVID-19 vaccine or a placebo. The chain uses TRBV29-1 and TRBJ1-2; TRBD1 is a possible D gene (5 bases). The CDR3 DNA reads TGCAGCGTTGTCAGAGTTCCGGGACTCAACTATGGCTACACCTTC. It specifies CSVVRVPGLNYGYTF.